This is a list of T cell receptor beta chains from one sample in a study of blood T cell repertoires in COVID-19. Only in-frame clones appear in the TCRdb table, and some are missing; sequencing was by immunoSEQ multiplex PCR. This table holds over 250,000 clones, approximately 87% found once. The sequencing input was peripheral blood. These TCRs come from a woman in her forties or fifties with acute or convalescent COVID-19. CDR3s include the opening cysteine and the closing phenylalanine or tryptophan. The D gene is left open where the match is weak. Only some rows state a clone size, as once, few, many or a class for expanded clones.

j_call d_call v_call clone_size cdr3_aa cdr3_nt
TRBJ2-7 TRBD1 TRBV14 . CASSQRQGAVHEQYF TGTGCCAGCAGCCAAAGACAGGGGGCCGTACACGAGCAGTACTTC
TRBJ1-1 . TRBV18 . CASSPRQTSPEAFF TGTGCCAGCTCACCGCGACAGACCTCCCCTGAAGCTTTCTTT
TRBJ1-6 TRBD1 TRBV4-2 . CASSQETGGNSPLHF TGTGCCAGCAGCCAAGAAACAGGGGGTAATTCACCCCTCCACTTT
TRBJ2-3 TRBD1 TRBV15 . CATSRESGGSGESITDTQYF TGTGCCACCAGCAGAGAGTCAGGGGGTTCCGGGGAATCAATCACAGATACGCAGTATTTT
TRBJ2-7 . TRBV27 . CASSLSLSGLGEQYF TGTGCCAGCAGTTTATCTCTATCGGGACTTGGGGAGCAGTACTTC
TRBJ1-5 TRBD1 TRBV24-1 . CATSDSTGKGNQPQHF TGTGCCACCAGTGATTCGACAGGGAAGGGCAATCAGCCCCAGCATTTT
TRBJ1-2 . TRBV5-8 . CASSRGMESYGYTF TGTGCCAGCTCCCGCGGGATGGAGAGCTATGGCTACACCTTC
TRBJ1-3 TRBD1 TRBV5-1 . CASSGQGVSSGNTIYF TGCGCCAGCAGCGGACAGGGAGTTAGCTCTGGAAACACCATATATTTT
TRBJ2-7 . TRBV29-1 few CSAWGETYEQYF TGCAGCGCCTGGGGGGAGACCTACGAGCAGTACTTC
TRBJ2-7 TRBD1 TRBV9 . CASSVDSGTGVSEQYF TGTGCCAGCAGCGTAGACAGTGGGACAGGGGTTTCCGAGCAGTACTTC
TRBJ1-1 . TRBV5-1 . CASSLIQGVNTEAFF TGCGCCAGCAGCTTAATTCAGGGTGTGAACACTGAAGCTTTCTTT
TRBJ2-3 TRBD1 TRBV7-6 . CASSRGQGGSTDTQYF TGTGCCAGCAGCCGCGGACAGGGTGGTAGCACAGATACGCAGTATTTT
TRBJ2-3 TRBD2 TRBV13 . CASSYTPGLAGLGSDTQYF TGTGCCAGCAGCTACACACCGGGACTAGCGGGTTTGGGCTCAGATACGCAGTATTTT
TRBJ1-5 . TRBV18 . CASSRRLLSNQPQHF TGTGCCAGCTCGCGTCGCCTACTTAGCAATCAGCCCCAGCATTTT
TRBJ2-7 TRBD1 TRBV7-2 . CASSLRPPGQGYEQYF TGTGCCAGCAGCTTAAGACCCCCGGGACAGGGTTACGAGCAGTACTTC
TRBJ1-4 TRBD1 TRBV30 . CAWRDRESADEKLFF TGTGCCTGGAGGGACAGGGAAAGTGCAGATGAAAAACTGTTTTTT